Here is one TCR beta chain with its context. Its antigen is unknown. This entry is derived from a study of cytomegalovirus exposure and HLA in healthy donors. Study background: From donors who were HLA-typed, an early data release held 81 million or so unique TCRs. Findings of the study overall: Presence/absence results assume similar sequencing depth per donor, which may not hold. Productive status was seen about 90% or about 30% of the time for most TCR beta V segments in an earlier analysis.

This PCR relied on a set of 60 Vbeta primers and 13 Jbeta primers. Assay used: immunoSEQ multiplex PCR; TCRdb lists only in-frame clones, some missing. The profile shows about 130,000 clones, roughly 70% of them singletons. Germline loops: CDR1 SEHNR, CDR2 FQNEAQ (reference sequence). The J segment lost 7 bases and the V segment lost 4 bases, leaving 9 bases of the junction unmatched. This CDR3 comprises 14 residues. This TCR derives from a man in his thirties or forties in good health and CMV-seronegative. The sequencing sample was made of PBMCs. This sequence joins TRBV7-9 and TRBJ2-7; the match to TRBD1 covers 8 bases. The CDR3 coding sequence is TGTGCCAGCAGCTCACAGGGGGGAACTTGGGAGCAGTACTTC. Protein: CASSSQGGTWEQYF.